This TCR beta chain was observed in a study of beta chain features in type 1 diabetes. Study background: Sorted cell examination encompassed 100 million to 110 million cells across all samples.

Germline loops: CDR1 SGHRS, CDR2 YFSETQ. The CDR3 consists of 13 residues. V was pared by 5 bases and J by 5 bases, with 12 bases between. cDNA synthesis used the whole RNA isolate, giving expressed TCRB sequences. Profiling relied on immunoSEQ multiplex PCR, and the TCRdb table lists in-frame clones only, not all of them. The sample yields hundreds of thousands of clones, roughly an eighth seen once. Regarding this clone: Its antigen is as yet unknown.

Overall study results and limits: Insertions at VDJ junctions were less frequent in type 1 diabetes patients. These patients also deleted more nucleotides at the same junctions. Among all four CD4+ subsets, Type 1 diabetes patients had TCRB CDR3s that were moderately but significantly shorter. Overrepresentation of cells with high TCR expression could result from cDNA sequencing.

A sort by CD45RO/CCR7/CD25/CD127/CD95/CD27 yielded CD4+ naive, central memory, regulatory and stem cell-like memory cells. The sample comprised naive CD4+ T cells from blood. This chain uses TRBV5-1 with TRBJ2-3; D is undetermined. The sequence derives from a man aged 18 to 30 with type 1 diabetes. The CDR3 here is CASSLLVRDTQYF. CDR3 sequence (DNA): TGCGCCAGCAGTTTGCTCGTCCGAGATACGCAGTATTTT.